This TCR beta chain was retrieved from a study of patients and donors after allogeneic stem cell transplantation. This CDR3 spans 13 amino acids. The germline gives CDR1 DFQATT, CDR2 SNEGSKA (reference sequence). The V segment lost 0 bases and the J segment 7 bases; nucleotides outside the gene matches: 4. TCRdb fed the RT-PCR reads into MiXCR, producing one record per CDR3 protein. The table includes approximately 210,000 distinct CDR3 sequences, around two fifths detected once. This clonotype has only a few counts. Sequencing was done on a sample of blood, either unsorted or a sorted T cell fraction (not recorded which). The J gene is TRBJ1-2, the V gene TRBV20-1; TRBD1 aligns across 8 bases. The TCR sequence derives from a human donor who was either an allogeneic HSCT recipient or a stem cell or donor lymphocyte infusion donor (not recorded which). It is not recorded whose cells these are; they may come from a transplant donor. The CDR3 loop is CSARDTTGVGYTF. The CDR3 bases are TGCAGTGCTAGAGATACGACAGGGGTTGGCTACACCTTC.